Each of the 17 T cell receptor beta chains below was sequenced from the same sample in a study of CD8 T cells in Susac syndrome. Random hexamers served to reverse transcribe roughly 0.45 to 1 ug RNA. TCRdb analysed the immunoSEQ multiplex PCR reads with MiXCR anew, one entry per CDR3 protein. The sample shows 150,000 to 200,000 distinct CDR3 sequences, roughly nine tenths of them seen only once. Source material: CD4+ T cells from PBMCs. The receptors were gathered from a human donor with Susac syndrome.

This clonotype was counted only a few times. The chain links TRBV6-2 or TRBV6-3 to TRBJ1-4, with 11 bases fitting TRBD1. After removal of 2 bases from V and 6 bases from J, the junction contained 5 bases not matched to a gene. Per the germline V gene, CDR1 is MNHEY and CDR2 is SVGEGT. The CDR3 sequence is 16 residues long. The CDR3 loop is CASSYRMGQGDEKLFF. CDR3 DNA sequence: TGTGCCAGCAGTTACAGAATGGGACAGGGGGATGAAAAACTGTTTTTT.

The J gene is TRBJ1-4, the V gene TRBV2; D remains ambiguous. The length of the CDR3 is 14 residues. Germline V gene sequence: CDR1 SNHLY, CDR2 FYNNEI. Trimming took off 7 bases at V and 2 bases at J, with 11 bases between the two ends. The CDR3 is CASNTGRTNEKLFF. DNA for the CDR3: TGTGCCAGCAACACGGGGAGGACTAATGAAAAACTGTTTTTT. The full variable domain, its missing parts supplied by reference TRBV2 and TRBJ1-4, is EPEVTQTPSHQVTQMGQEVILRCVPISNHLYFYWYRQILGQKVEFLVSFYNNEISEKSEIFDDQFSVERPDGSNFTLKIRSTKLEDSAMYFCASNTGRTNEKLFFGSGTQLSVL.

The chain recombines TRBV3-1 with TRBJ1-1; D not certain. Trimming removed 2 bases at V and 7 bases at J, with 8 bases between. The CDR3 runs to 12 residues. The germline V gene encodes CDR1 LGHDT and CDR2 YNNKEL (reference sequence). The CDR3 region has the DNA TGTGCCAGCAGCCAATTGGAGAGTGAAGCTTTCTTT. Protein product: CASSQLESEAFF.

The CDR3 spells CASMHRVNTEAFF. In DNA form, the CDR3 reads TGTGCCAGTATGCACAGGGTGAACACTGAAGCTTTCTTT. The chain has TRBV19 and TRBJ1-1, with D possibly TRBD1 on 6 matching bases. The CDR3 has 13 residues. Germline CDR1 is LNHDA and CDR2 is SQIVND (reference sequence). The V end lost 7 bases, the J end lost 0 bases, and 9 bases lay between the germline ends.

The gene calls are TRBV7-9 and TRBJ2-3; D is possibly TRBD1 or TRBD2 (5 bases each). CDR1 and CDR2 (germline): SEHNR, FQNEAQ (reference sequence). The CDR3 length is 17 residues. Trimming shortened V by 10 bases and J by 3 bases, and 26 bases separated the two germline ends. For the CDR3, the DNA is TGTGCCACCAAACGGGGAGCAAGGGGTCCGCGGACAGATACGCAGTATTTT. Translation: CATKRGARGPRTDTQYF.

The chain uses TRBV2 and TRBJ2-1; D is perhaps TRBD2 (5 bases). Germline loops: CDR1 SNHLY, CDR2 FYNNEI. The CDR3 is made up of 14 amino acids. Trimming took 4 bases from V and 4 from J, leaving 11 bases between them. The CDR3: CASSALSGYNEQFF. The DNA of the CDR3 is TGTGCCAGCAGTGCTCTGTCGGGATACAATGAGCAGTTCTTC.

The rearrangement uses TRBV6-1 and TRBJ2-2; D remains ambiguous. The CDR3 is made up of 13 amino acids. The V end lost 6 bases, the J end lost 4 bases, and 9 bases lay between the germline ends. Germline CDR1 reads MNHNS; CDR2 reads SASEGT. This chain's CDR3 is CASSRVGTGELFF. The CDR3 DNA follows: TGTGCCAGCAGCAGAGTGGGCACCGGGGAGCTGTTTTTT.

The V gene is TRBV20-1, the J gene TRBJ2-5; TRBD2 aligns across 8 bases. Germline assignment: CDR1 DFQATT and CDR2 SNEGSKA (reference sequence). This CDR3 is built from 12 residues. The J segment lost 5 bases and the V segment lost 6 bases, leaving 5 bases of the junction unmatched. CDR3 residues: CSAESGSETQYF. DNA of the CDR3: TGCAGTGCGGAAAGCGGGAGTGAGACCCAGTACTTC.

The V and J genes are TRBV20-1 and TRBJ2-7; D is uncertain. Germline loops: CDR1 DFQATT, CDR2 SNEGSKA (reference sequence). V shed 6 bases and J shed 6 bases, with 12 bases lying between them. There are 11 residues in the CDR3. CDR3 in DNA: TGCAGTGCCTATCGATTGAGCGAGCAGTACTTC. Encoded protein: CSAYRLSEQYF.

The chain uses TRBV5-1 and TRBJ2-3; D is ambiguous. The CDR3 contains 14 residues. V shed 3 bases and J shed 4 bases, with 12 bases lying between them. Germline CDR1 reads SGHRS; CDR2 reads YFSETQ. The CDR3 bases are TGCGCCAGCAGCTGGGCAGGAACGGCAGATACGCAGTATTTT. Amino acids: CASSWAGTADTQYF.

This clonotype was detected only once. This sequence joins TRBV7-2 and TRBJ2-1; D remains unclear. CDR3 length equals 15 residues. The V end was cut by 5 bases, the J end by 8 bases, with 19 bases between. Germline CDR1 reads SGHTA; CDR2 reads FQGNSA. Here the CDR3 DNA reads TGTGCCAGCAGCCCACCCATGGCCCCAAGCGATGAGCAGTTCTTC. Encoded protein: CASSPPMAPSDEQFF.

The chain employs TRBV5-4 and TRBJ2-5, with 7 nucleotides matching TRBD2. CDR1 and CDR2 (germline): SGHNT, YYREEE (reference sequence). V lost 6 bases to trimming and J lost 2 bases; unmatched junction nucleotides: 10. The CDR3 has 15 amino acids. The CDR3 here is CASIIGLVGQETQYF. The CDR3 DNA is TGTGCCAGCATCATAGGACTAGTGGGACAAGAGACCCAGTACTTC. Full variable domain (remainder filled in from reference TRBV5-4 and TRBJ2-5): ETGVTQSPTHLIKTRGQQVTLRCSSQSGHNTVSWYQQALGQGPQFIFQYYREEENGRGNFPPRFSGLQFPNYSSELNVNALELDDSALYLCASIIGLVGQETQYFGPGTRLLVL.

V usage is TRBV2 and J usage is TRBJ2-7, with unresolved D. The CDR3 runs to 14 residues. The V gene lost 3 bases and the J gene lost 0 bases, with 9 bases spanning the gap. Per the germline V gene, CDR1 is SNHLY and CDR2 is FYNNEI. For the CDR3, the DNA is TGTGCCAGCAGTGACACGTCCCTCTCCTACGAGCAGTACTTC. It yields the protein CASSDTSLSYEQYF.

This clonotype was counted between two and nine times. This chain uses TRBV18 with TRBJ1-6; 8 bases agree with TRBD1. The CDR3 spans 16 residues. In germline, CDR1 is KGHSH, CDR2 LQKENI. V was pared by 3 bases and J by 7 bases, with 8 bases of the junction left unmatched. The chain's CDR3 is CASSPRQGARNSPLHF. CDR3 nucleotides: TGTGCCAGCTCACCTCGTCAGGGGGCGCGAAATTCACCCCTCCACTTT.

The chain is built from TRBV4-2 and TRBJ2-1, with 10 bases aligning to TRBD2. V lost 3 bases and J lost 7; bases outside the gene matches: 12. The V gene's germline CDR1 is LGHNA and CDR2 YNFKEQ. The CDR3 has 17 amino acids. CDR3 sequence: CASSQEGSGRAENEQFF. For the CDR3, the DNA is TGTGCCAGCAGCCAGGAGGGAAGCGGGAGGGCCGAGAATGAGCAGTTCTTC.

The V gene is TRBV18, the J gene TRBJ1-2; D remains ambiguous. This CDR3 region has 14 residues. Germline CDR1 is KGHSH and CDR2 is LQKENI. V gave up 8 bases and J gave up 0 bases, with 13 bases separating them. The CDR3 loop is CASPLRISNYGYTF. The DNA for the CDR3 is TGTGCCAGCCCATTACGGATTTCTAACTATGGCTACACCTTC.

V and J are TRBV25-1 and TRBJ1-6, with 8 bases lining up with TRBD1. Trimming took 3 bases from V and 8 from J; bases not matched to a gene: 9. Looked up from germline, CDR1 is MGHDK and CDR2 is SYGVNS. The CDR3 totals 16 residues. The CDR3 loop is CASSDLNTGGYSPLHF. The CDR3 DNA sequence: TGTGCCAGCAGTGACCTCAATACAGGGGGATATTCACCCCTCCACTTT.